This TCR beta chain was recorded in a study of Graves' ophthalmopathy and Graves' hyperthyroidism. On the study more broadly: Samples of peripheral blood were obtained at initial diagnosis, prior to treatment of any kind.

Amplification of TCR beta CDR3 regions used RNA transcripts. HTBI primers served in a first-round RT-PCR, which a second-round multiplex PCR followed. TCRdb reanalysed the multiplex PCR reads using MiXCR and keeps one entry per CDR3 protein. The data contain 200,000 to 250,000 distinct CDR3 sequences, around 30% of them seen just once; the ten biggest clones take up 8.5% to 9.5%. This clonotype came up many times. The CDR3 spans 17 residues. The germline gives CDR1 SGHAT, CDR2 FQDESV (reference sequence). The V end lost 3 bases, the J end lost 0 bases, and 12 bases lay between the germline ends. Diagnosis relied on clinical symptoms, serum thyroxine, TRAb, thyroid ultrasound and orbital computed tomography.

The sequenced sample was peripheral blood. The chain combines TRBV11-1 with TRBJ1-6; no firm D call. The receptor comes from a man aged 50 to 60 with Graves' ophthalmopathy. The CDR3 loop reads CASSFVGLSSYNSPLHF. The CDR3 DNA reads TGTGCCAGCAGCTTCGTTGGCCTGAGCTCCTATAATTCACCCCTCCACTTT.